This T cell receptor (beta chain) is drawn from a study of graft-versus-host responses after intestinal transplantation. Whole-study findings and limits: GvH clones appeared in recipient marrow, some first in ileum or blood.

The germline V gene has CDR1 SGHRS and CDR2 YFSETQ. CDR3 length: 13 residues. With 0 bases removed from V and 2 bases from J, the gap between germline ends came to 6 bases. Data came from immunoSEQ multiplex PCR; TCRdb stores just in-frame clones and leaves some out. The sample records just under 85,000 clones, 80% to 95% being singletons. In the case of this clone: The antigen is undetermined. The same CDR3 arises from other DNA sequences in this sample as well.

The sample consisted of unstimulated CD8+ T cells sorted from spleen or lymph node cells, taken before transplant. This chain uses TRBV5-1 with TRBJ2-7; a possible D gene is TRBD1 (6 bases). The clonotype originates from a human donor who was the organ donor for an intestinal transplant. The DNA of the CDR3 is TGCGCCAGCAGCTTGGACAGGGCCTACGAGCAGTACTTC. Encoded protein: CASSLDRAYEQYF.